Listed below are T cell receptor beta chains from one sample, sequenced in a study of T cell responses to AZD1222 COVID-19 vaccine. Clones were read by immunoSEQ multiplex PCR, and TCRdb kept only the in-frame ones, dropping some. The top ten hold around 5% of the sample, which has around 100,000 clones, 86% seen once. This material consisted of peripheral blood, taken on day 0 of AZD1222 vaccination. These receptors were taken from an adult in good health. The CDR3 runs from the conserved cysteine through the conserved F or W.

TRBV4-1 CASSDMGGWDGYTF
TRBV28 CASSPPGGPTSNEQFF
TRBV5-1 CASSLGQTPTNEKLFF
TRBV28 CASSLVRDPPQPQHF
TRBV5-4 CASSLTSGVSYNEQFF
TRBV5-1 CASSLNSNQPQHF
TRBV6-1 CASSEVAGMNTEAFF
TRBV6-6 CASSYYRETHNEQFF
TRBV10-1 CASRGPRGLQETQYF
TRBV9 CASSVGPAGGDEQFF
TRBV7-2 CASSATGRGQGYTF
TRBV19 CASSIGAGSGAGELFF
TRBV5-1 CASSFGTPNTEAFF
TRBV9 CASSGRGGEHLHF
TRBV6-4 CASRRDSSYNEQFF
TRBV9 CASSPRLAGGGETQYF
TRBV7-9 CASSPGTSGAVDTQYF
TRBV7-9 CASSLWGIAYEQYF
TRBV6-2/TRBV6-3 CASSPGAGGWNEQFF
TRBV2 CASSVGGPQGTDTQYF
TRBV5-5 CASSLGETGGFEAFF
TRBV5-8 CASSRWGGSTDTQYF
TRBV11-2 CASSLTGKTNEQFF
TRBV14 CASSPLGQTNTGELFF
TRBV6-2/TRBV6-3 CASSYSRGPNTEAFF
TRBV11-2 CASSYESSTQETQYF
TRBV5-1 CASSLAASGGRADTQYF
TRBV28 CASSLPRIMNTEAFF
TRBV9 CASSVARAGDNEQFF
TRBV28 CASSPQVGQRGSGNTIYF
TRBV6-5 CASSYSDYGYTF
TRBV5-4 CASRRTGTDGEKLFF
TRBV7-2 CASSTDRVTRGSPLHF
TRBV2 CANQAPTGRNTEAFF
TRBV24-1 CATSDSRLASYNEQFF
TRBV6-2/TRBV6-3 CASSYRDRGTDTQYF
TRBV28 CASSLIRLANTGELFF
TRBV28 CASSPSGSTDTQYF
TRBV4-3 CASSPEIGSTEAFF
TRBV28 CASSRGPMVYEKLFF
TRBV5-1 CASSLDNQETQYF
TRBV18 CASSPGRGTEAFF
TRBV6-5 CASSYTGAGHEKLFF
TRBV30 CAWSVLAGAEQYF
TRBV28 CASSLPIQPQHF
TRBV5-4 CASSQGSGNTIYF
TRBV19 CASSTGLAGSYEQYF
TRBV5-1 CASSPPGLTSSTDTQYF
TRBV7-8 CASSTGQGINSPLHF
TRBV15 CATSRGPKNLDSPLHF
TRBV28 CASTRGGSSEGQYF
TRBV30 CARDRRNYGYTF
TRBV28 CASSSADRIKRTF
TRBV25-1 CASSEMPGQSDTQYF
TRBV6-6 CASGQSNQPQHF
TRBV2 CASSAGGKEETQYF
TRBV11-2 CASSLAGVAIQYF
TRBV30 CAWSVPGDPAFADTQYF
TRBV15 CATSMLSEQYF
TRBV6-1 CASSELPLSGTGELFF